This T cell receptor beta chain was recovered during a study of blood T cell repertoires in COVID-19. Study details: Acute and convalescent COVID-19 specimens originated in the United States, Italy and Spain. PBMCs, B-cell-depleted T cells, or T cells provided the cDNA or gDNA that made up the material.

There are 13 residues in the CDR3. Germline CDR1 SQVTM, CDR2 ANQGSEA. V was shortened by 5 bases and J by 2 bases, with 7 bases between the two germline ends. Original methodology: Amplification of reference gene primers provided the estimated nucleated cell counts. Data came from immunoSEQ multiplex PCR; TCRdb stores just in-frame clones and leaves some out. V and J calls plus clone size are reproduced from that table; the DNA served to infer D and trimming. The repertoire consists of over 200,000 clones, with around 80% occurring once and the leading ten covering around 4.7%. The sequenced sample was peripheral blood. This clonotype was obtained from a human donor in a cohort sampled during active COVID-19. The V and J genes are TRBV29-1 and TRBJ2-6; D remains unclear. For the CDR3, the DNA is TGCAGCGTTCTCCGCGCTGGGGCCAACGTCCTGACTTTC. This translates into CSVLRAGANVLTF.